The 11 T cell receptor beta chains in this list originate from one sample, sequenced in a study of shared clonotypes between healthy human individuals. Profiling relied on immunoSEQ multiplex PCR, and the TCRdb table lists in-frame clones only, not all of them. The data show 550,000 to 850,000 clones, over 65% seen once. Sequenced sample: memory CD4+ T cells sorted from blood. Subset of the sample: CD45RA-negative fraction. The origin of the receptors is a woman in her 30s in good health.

CDR3 sequence reads: CASSLGSPLAGQETQYF. CDR3 in DNA: TGTGCCAGCAGCTTAGGAAGTCCACTAGCGGGGCAAGAGACCCAGTACTTC. V usage is TRBV7-2 and J usage is TRBJ2-5, with TRBD2 identical over 10 bases. Germline assignment: CDR1 SGHTA and CDR2 FQGNSA. After removal of 1 base from V and 2 bases from J, the junction contained 7 bases not matched to a gene. CDR3 length: 17 amino acids.

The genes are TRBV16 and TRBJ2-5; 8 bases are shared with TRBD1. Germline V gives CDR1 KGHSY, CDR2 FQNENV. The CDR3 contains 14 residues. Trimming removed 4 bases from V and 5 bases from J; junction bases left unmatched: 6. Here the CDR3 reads CASSRSRGLETQYF. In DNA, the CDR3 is TGTGCCAGCAGCCGAAGCAGGGGGCTGGAGACCCAGTACTTC. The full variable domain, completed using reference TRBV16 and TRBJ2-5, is GEEVAQTPKHLVRGEGQKAKLYCAPIKGHSYVFWYQQVLKNEFKFLISFQNENVFDETGMPKERFSAKCLPNSPCSLEIQATKLEDSAVYFCASSRSRGLETQYFGPGTRLLVL.

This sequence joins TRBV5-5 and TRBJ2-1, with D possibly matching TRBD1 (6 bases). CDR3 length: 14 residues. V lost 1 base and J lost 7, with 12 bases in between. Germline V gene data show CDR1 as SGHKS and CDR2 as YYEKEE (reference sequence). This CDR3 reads CASSLWEQGNEQFF. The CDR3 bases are TGTGCCAGCAGCTTGTGGGAACAGGGAAATGAGCAGTTCTTC.

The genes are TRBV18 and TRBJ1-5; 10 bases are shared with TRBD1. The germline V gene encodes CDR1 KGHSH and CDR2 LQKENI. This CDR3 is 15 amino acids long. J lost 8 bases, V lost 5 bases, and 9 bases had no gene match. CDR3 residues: CASSRDRGRTEPQHF. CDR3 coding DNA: TGTGCCAGCTCAAGAGACAGGGGGCGGACGGAGCCCCAGCATTTT.

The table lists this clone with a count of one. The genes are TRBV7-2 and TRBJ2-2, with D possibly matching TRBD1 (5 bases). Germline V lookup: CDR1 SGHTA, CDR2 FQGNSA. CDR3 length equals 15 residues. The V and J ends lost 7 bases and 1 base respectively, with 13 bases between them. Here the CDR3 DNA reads TGTGCCAGCACCCCGTGGGGCGAGAACACCGGGGAGCTGTTTTTT. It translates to CASTPWGENTGELFF.

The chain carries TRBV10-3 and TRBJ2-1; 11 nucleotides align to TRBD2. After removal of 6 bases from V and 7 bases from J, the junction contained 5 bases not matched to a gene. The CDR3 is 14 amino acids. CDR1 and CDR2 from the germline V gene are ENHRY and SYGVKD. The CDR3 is CAISTSGSTNEQFF. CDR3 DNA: TGTGCCATCAGCACTAGCGGGAGTACGAATGAGCAGTTCTTC.

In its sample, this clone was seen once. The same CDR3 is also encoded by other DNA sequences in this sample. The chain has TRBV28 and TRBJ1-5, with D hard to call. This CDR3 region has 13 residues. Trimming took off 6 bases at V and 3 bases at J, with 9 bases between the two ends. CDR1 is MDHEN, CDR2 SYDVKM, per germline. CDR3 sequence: CASSSGYNQPQHF. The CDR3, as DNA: TGTGCCAGCAGCTCGGGGTACAATCAGCCCCAGCATTTT.

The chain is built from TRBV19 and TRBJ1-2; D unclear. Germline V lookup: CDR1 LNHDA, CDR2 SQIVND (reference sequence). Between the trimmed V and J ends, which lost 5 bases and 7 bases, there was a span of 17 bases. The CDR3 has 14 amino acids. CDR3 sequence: CASSVMRRAVGYTF. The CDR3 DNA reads TGTGCCAGTAGTGTTATGCGGAGGGCTGTTGGCTACACCTTC.

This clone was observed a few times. CDR3 nucleotide sequence: TGTGCCAGCGCGGCCGGGATACTTTACGAGCAGTACTTC. It is translated as CASAAGILYEQYF. This sequence joins TRBV18 and TRBJ2-7; the D gene is possibly TRBD2 (5 bases). Trimming took 8 bases from V and 4 from J, leaving 15 bases between them. CDR1 is KGHSH and CDR2 is LQKENI in the germline V gene. This CDR3 has 13 amino acids.

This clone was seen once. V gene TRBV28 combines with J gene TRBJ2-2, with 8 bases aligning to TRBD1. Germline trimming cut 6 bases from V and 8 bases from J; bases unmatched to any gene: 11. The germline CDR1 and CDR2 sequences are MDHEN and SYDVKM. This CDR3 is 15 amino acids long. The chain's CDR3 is CASRATGTGNGELFF. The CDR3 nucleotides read TGTGCCAGCAGGGCGACCGGGACAGGCAATGGGGAGCTGTTTTTT.

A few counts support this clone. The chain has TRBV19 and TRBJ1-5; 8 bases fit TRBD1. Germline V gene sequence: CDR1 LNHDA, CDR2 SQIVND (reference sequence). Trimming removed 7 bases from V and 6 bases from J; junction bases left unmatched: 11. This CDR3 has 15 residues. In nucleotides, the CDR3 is TGTGCCAGTACCCCCTTGGGGACAGGAGTTCAGCCCCAGCATTTT. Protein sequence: CASTPLGTGVQPQHF.